These 20 T cell receptor beta chains share one sample of origin, sequenced in a study of cytomegalovirus exposure and HLA in healthy donors. The PCR used 60 Vbeta and 13 Jbeta primers. Method: immunoSEQ multiplex PCR; TCRdb's copy keeps in-frame clones and lacks some. The sample lists approximately 110,000 clones; approximately 80% were seen once. Sequences were obtained from PBMCs. The receptors shown here come from a man aged 50 to 60 in good health and CMV-seronegative.

The chain carries TRBV6-5 and TRBJ1-1; D is unclear. The V end lost 6 bases, the J end lost 0 bases, and 11 bases lay between the germline ends. CDR1 is MNHEY, CDR2 SVGAGI, per germline. This CDR3 spans 14 amino acids. The CDR3, as DNA: TGTGCCAGCAGCCTAGCCCTGATGAACACTGAAGCTTTCTTT. As protein: CASSLALMNTEAFF.

The rearrangement uses TRBV7-3 and TRBJ2-3; 7 nucleotides align to TRBD1. Trimming took 1 base from V and 0 from J; bases not matched to a gene: 4. The germline gives CDR1 SGHTA, CDR2 FQGTGA. The CDR3 totals 16 residues. The CDR3 DNA follows: TGTGCCAGCAGCTTAAACGGACAGGCTAGCACAGATACGCAGTATTTT. Its translation is CASSLNGQASTDTQYF.

The chain links TRBV14 to TRBJ2-7; D gene unclear. The germline V and J ends were trimmed by 5 bases and 0 bases, with 5 bases remaining between them. There are 12 residues in the CDR3. Per germline, CDR1 SGHDN and CDR2 FVKESK. The CDR3 protein is CASSASSYEQYF. CDR3 in DNA: TGTGCCAGCAGCGCCAGCTCCTACGAGCAGTACTTC. Full variable domain (outside the CDR3, taken from reference TRBV14 and TRBJ2-7): EAGVTQFPSHSVIEKGQTVTLRCDPISGHDNLYWYRRVMGKEIKFLLHFVKESKQDESGMPNNRFLAERTGGTYSTLKVQPAELEDSGVYFCASSASSYEQYFGPGTRLTVT.

This clone was recorded only once. Other DNA variants within this sample encode the same CDR3. This sequence joins TRBV5-1 and TRBJ2-7, with 8 bases matching TRBD1. V shed 3 bases, J shed 0 bases, and the junction held 11 bases outside the gene matches. CDR1 is SGHRS, CDR2 YFSETQ, per germline. The CDR3 runs 17 residues. CDR3 in DNA: TGCGCCAGCAGCTGGAACGTACAGGGGGTCAGCTCCTACGAGCAGTACTTC. Protein: CASSWNVQGVSSYEQYF.

J is TRBJ2-3 and V is TRBV5-4; D gene unclear. Germline V CDR1 and CDR2: SGHNT, YYREEE (reference sequence). Trimming removed 4 bases at V and 3 bases at J, with 18 bases between. CDR3 length: 16 residues. As DNA, the CDR3 is TGTGCCAGCAGCCCCGGCAGCGTCTCCTTTACAGATACGCAGTATTTT. Translating it yields CASSPGSVSFTDTQYF.

CDR3 in DNA: TGTGCCAGCAGTTATAGAGGGTCCAGACTTAATGAAAAACTGTTTTTT. The encoded protein is CASSYRGSRLNEKLFF. V usage is TRBV6-5 and J usage is TRBJ1-4, with D unresolved. This CDR3 contains 16 residues. CDR1 and CDR2 (germline): MNHEY, SVGAGI. Trimming stripped 3 bases from V and 4 bases from J, with 15 bases between.

The chain has TRBV28 and TRBJ1-5; TRBD1 is a possible D gene (6 bases). CDR1 and CDR2 (germline): MDHEN, SYDVKM. Trimming left V 6 bases short and J 7 bases short, with 13 bases between. The CDR3 runs 13 residues. This CDR3 reads CASRIRGGQPQHF. The CDR3 bases are TGTGCCAGCAGGATCAGGGGCGGACAGCCCCAGCATTTT.

This chain joins TRBV30 and TRBJ1-1; D perhaps matches TRBD1 (5 bases). Deletions cut 4 bases from V and 5 bases from J, with 20 bases between. Germline values: CDR1 GTSNPN, CDR2 SVGIG (reference sequence). The CDR3 covers 15 residues. CDR3 nucleotide sequence: TGTGCCTGGAATTCAGGGTCCCCTTCGGTGACTGAAGCTTTCTTT. Translation gives CAWNSGSPSVTEAFF.

Worth noting for this clone: The CDR3 does not close with the conserved phenylalanine or tryptophan, likely indicating a read error. No DNA is shown, since the ends of the CDR3 on it are uncertain; the CDR3 is the one TCRdb lists. CDR3 in amino acids: CASSSGGQGDQSAL. The gene calls are TRBV9 and TRBJ1-3; the table's D call, TRBD1, has no DNA check behind it. Germline CDR1 reads SGDLS; CDR2 reads YYNGEE. The CDR3 extends over 14 residues, inclusive of both ends.

The chain employs TRBV27 and TRBJ1-5; D call uncertain. Germline CDR1 MNHEY, CDR2 SMNVEV (reference sequence). This CDR3 region has 15 residues. V dropped 9 bases and J dropped 2 bases, with 17 bases sitting between them. Here the CDR3 reads CARRREDTCNQPQHF. CDR3 bases: TGTGCCAGAAGGAGGGAGGATACGTGCAATCAGCCCCAGCATTTT.

A few counts support this clone. V and J are TRBV29-1 and TRBJ1-2; D not resolved. The CDR3 consists of 11 residues. The germline V gene encodes CDR1 SQVTM and CDR2 ANQGSEA. V lost 7 bases and J lost 2, with 8 bases in between. The CDR3 nucleotides are TGCAGCGCTACAGAGAACTATGGCTACACCTTC. Protein sequence: CSATENYGYTF.

The gene calls are TRBV9 and TRBJ1-3, with D perhaps TRBD1 (5 bases). Germline lookup yields CDR1 SGDLS and CDR2 YYNGEE. The V end was cut by 1 base, the J end by 1 base, with 9 bases between. CDR3 length: 15 amino acids. The CDR3: CASSVSQGSGNTIYF. In DNA, the CDR3 is TGTGCCAGCAGCGTATCTCAGGGTTCTGGAAACACCATATATTTT. Complete variable domain (other parts from reference TRBV9 and TRBJ1-3): DSGVTQTPKHLITATGQRVTLRCSPRSGDLSVYWYQQSLDQGLQFLIQYYNGEERAKGNILERFSAQQFPDLHSELNLSSLELGDSALYFCASSVSQGSGNTIYFGEGSWLTVV.

The chain couples TRBV27 to TRBJ1-4, with TRBD1 matching over 9 bases. CDR1 MNHEY and CDR2 SMNVEV come from the germline V gene (reference sequence). The CDR3 has 15 amino acids. The trim removed 8 bases at V and 6 bases at J, leaving 10 bases unmatched. Written as DNA, the CDR3 is TGTGCCAGCGTCCTAAGGGGGGACAGGGATGAAAAACTGTTTTTT. Protein: CASVLRGDRDEKLFF.

J is TRBJ1-2 and V is TRBV25-1; TRBD1 agrees at 7 bases. Germline values: CDR1 MGHDK, CDR2 SYGVNS. The CDR3 contains 13 residues. J lost 5 bases, V lost 8 bases, and 8 bases had no gene match. The CDR3 reads CASHGTALYGYTF. As DNA, the CDR3 is TGTGCCAGCCACGGGACAGCCTTATATGGCTACACCTTC.

The chain employs TRBV5-6 and TRBJ2-7; D is perhaps TRBD1 (6 bases). Deletions cut 4 bases from V and 6 bases from J, with 23 bases between. CDR3 length: 16 residues. Germline CDR1 SGHDT, CDR2 YYEEEE. This chain's CDR3 is CASSPRRQQGNGEQYF. The DNA of the CDR3 is TGTGCCAGCAGCCCCCGCAGGCAACAGGGAAATGGCGAGCAGTACTTC.

This clone has a single count. The chain has TRBV28 and TRBJ2-2; D is undetermined. This CDR3 has 13 amino acids. The germline gives CDR1 MDHEN, CDR2 SYDVKM. V was pared by 6 bases and J by 7 bases, with 12 bases between. The CDR3 nucleotides are TGTGCCAGCAGCACCCTCCAGGTCGGGGAGCTGTTTTTT. This translates into CASSTLQVGELFF. The full variable domain, rest sourced from reference TRBV28 and TRBJ2-2, is DVKVTQSSRYLVKRTGEKVFLECVQDMDHENMFWYRQDPGLGLRLIYFSYDVKMKEKGDIPEGYSVSREKKERFSLILESASTNQTSMYLCASSTLQVGELFFGEGSRLTVL.

This chain uses TRBV11-3 with TRBJ2-3; 7 nucleotides agree with TRBD1. The CDR3 extends over 15 amino acids. Germline V CDR1 and CDR2: SGHNT, YENEEA. V lost 5 bases, J lost 5 bases, and 10 bases stayed unmatched. This CDR3 is CASSHRQGILDTQYF. In nucleotides, the CDR3 is TGTGCCAGCAGCCATAGACAGGGTATCCTAGATACGCAGTATTTT. The variable domain in full, completed from reference TRBV11-3 and TRBJ2-3, reads EAGVVQSPRYKIIEKKQPVAFWCNPISGHNTLYWYLQNLGQGPELLIRYENEEAVDDSQLPKDRFSAERLKGVDSTLKIQPAELGDSAVYLCASSHRQGILDTQYFGPGTRLTVL.

The J gene is TRBJ2-3, the V gene TRBV20-1; D gene uncertain. The V gene's germline CDR1 is DFQATT and CDR2 SNEGSKA (reference sequence). There are 11 residues in the CDR3. CDR3 loop: CSYPRADTQYF. CDR3 DNA: TGCAGCTACCCCCGTGCAGATACGCAGTATTTT.

V gene TRBV28 combines with J gene TRBJ2-7, with 8 bases lining up with TRBD2. The CDR3 sequence is 15 residues long. CDR1 and CDR2 from the germline V gene are MDHEN and SYDVKM. After removal of 2 bases from V and 4 bases from J, the junction contained 7 bases not matched to a gene. As DNA, the CDR3 is TGTGCCAGCAGTTTAAGTGGCGGGAGGAGGTACGAGCAGTACTTC. This sequence encodes CASSLSGGRRYEQYF.

V gene TRBV4-2 combines with J gene TRBJ2-1, with 15 bases identical to TRBD2. Germline lookup yields CDR1 LGHNA and CDR2 YNFKEQ. The CDR3 runs 17 residues. V trimming: 5 bases; J trimming: 8 bases; junction bases outside the gene matches: 10. The CDR3 DNA sequence: TGTGCCAGCAGCAGGACTAGCGGGAGGGCCTTGTATGATGAGCAGTTCTTC. This gives the protein CASSRTSGRALYDEQFF.